This passage covers 3 T cell receptor beta chains from one sample sequenced in a study of blood T cell repertoires in COVID-19. Generated by immunoSEQ multiplex PCR, the TCRdb table keeps only in-frame clones and is missing some. Counted here are more than 95,000 clones, around 90% occurring once; the ten biggest clones make up 6.5% to 8.5%. The sample comprised peripheral blood. The source is a human donor in a cohort sampled during active COVID-19.

The genes are TRBV9 and TRBJ2-2; TRBD2 is a possible D gene (6 bases). The CDR3 totals 17 residues. Trimming took 3 bases from V and 0 from J, leaving 15 bases between them. Germline CDR1 is SGDLS and CDR2 is YYNGEE. This chain's CDR3 is CASSGSPGLTNTGELFF. Written as DNA, the CDR3 is TGTGCCAGCAGCGGTTCCCCGGGACTCACGAACACCGGGGAGCTGTTTTTT.

V gene TRBV7-9 combines with J gene TRBJ1-1; tentative D call: TRBD1 (6 bases). CDR3 length: 13 residues. V was trimmed by 3 bases and J by 8 bases, leaving 13 bases between them. Germline lookup yields CDR1 SEHNR and CDR2 FQNEAQ (reference sequence). The CDR3 sequence: CASSLGQSYEAFF. The DNA of the CDR3 is TGTGCCAGCAGCTTGGGACAATCCTACGAAGCTTTCTTT.

The chain recombines TRBV5-4 with TRBJ1-4; D ambiguous. V dropped 2 bases and J dropped 5 bases, with 10 bases sitting between them. The CDR3 is 14 amino acids. CDR1 is SGHNT and CDR2 is YYREEE in the germline V gene (reference sequence). The CDR3 sequence: CASSFAGLNEKLFF. The CDR3 region has the DNA TGTGCCAGCAGCTTTGCGGGCCTCAATGAAAAACTGTTTTTT.